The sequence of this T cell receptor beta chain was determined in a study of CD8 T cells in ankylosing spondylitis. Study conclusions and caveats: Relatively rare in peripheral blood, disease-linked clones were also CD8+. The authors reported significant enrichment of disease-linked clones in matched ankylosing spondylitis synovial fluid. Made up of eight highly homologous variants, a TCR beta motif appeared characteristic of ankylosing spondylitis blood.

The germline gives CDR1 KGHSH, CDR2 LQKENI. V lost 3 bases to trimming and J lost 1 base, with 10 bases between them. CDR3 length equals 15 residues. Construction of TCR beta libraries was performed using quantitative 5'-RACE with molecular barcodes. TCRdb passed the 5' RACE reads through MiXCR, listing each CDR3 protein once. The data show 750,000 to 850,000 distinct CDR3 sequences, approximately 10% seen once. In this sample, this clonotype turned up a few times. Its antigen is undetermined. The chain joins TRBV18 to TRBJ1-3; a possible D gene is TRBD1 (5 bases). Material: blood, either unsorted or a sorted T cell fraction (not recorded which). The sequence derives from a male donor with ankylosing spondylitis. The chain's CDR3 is CASSPGAGSGNTIYF. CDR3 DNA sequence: TGTGCCAGCTCACCCGGGGCCGGATCTGGAAACACCATATATTTT.